This TCR beta chain was captured by sequencing in a study of regulatory T cells in long-lasting Graves disease. Germline V gene lookup returns CDR1 MNHGY and CDR2 SVAAGI. The CDR3 is made up of 16 amino acids. V was pared by 3 bases and J by 5 bases, with 17 bases between. This sample's time point: newly diagnosed GD, antithyroid drugs for less than 3 months. RNA from PBMCs was the source of the TCR library. Construction of the TCR beta libraries employed iRepertoire HTBI primers in conjunction with Arm-PCR of CDR3 regions. TCRdb reanalysed the multiplex PCR reads using MiXCR and keeps one entry per CDR3 protein. The sample has about 380,000 distinct CDR3 sequences; 15% to 18% are singletons.

The sequence came from a female donor with Graves disease. The material was peripheral blood mononuclear cells (PBMCs), obtained at new diagnosis, from a patient treated with antithyroid drugs. The rearrangement links TRBV6-9 to TRBJ2-1, with D hard to call. Here the CDR3 DNA reads TGTGCCAGCAGTTACCTTATTATGAGTTCCAACAATGAGCAGTTCTTC. Its translation: CASSYLIMSSNNEQFF.